These 20 T cell receptor beta chains came from one sample sequenced in a study of blood T cell repertoires in COVID-19. Clones were sequenced by immunoSEQ multiplex PCR, and TCRdb holds only the in-frame ones, with some missing. This sample carries more than 85,000 clones, 75% to 80% of them seen once, and the ten largest clones take approximately 16%. The sequenced sample was peripheral blood. The receptors originated from a woman of 80 years or more with active or convalescent COVID-19.

This clone was detected only a few times. The chain has TRBV4-1 and TRBJ2-2; D may be TRBD2 (5 bases). Trimming stripped 1 base from V and 4 bases from J, with 10 bases between. CDR3 length: 15 amino acids. Germline V lookup: CDR1 MGHRA, CDR2 YSYEKL. CDR3 protein: CASSQARGLTGELFF. In DNA, the CDR3 is TGCGCCAGCAGCCAAGCAAGAGGGCTCACCGGGGAGCTGTTTTTT.

The V and J genes are TRBV9 and TRBJ2-1, with 7 positions matching TRBD1. Per the germline V gene, CDR1 is SGDLS and CDR2 is YYNGEE. The ends lost 1 base at V and 3 bases at J; junction bases unmatched: 7. The CDR3 contains 16 residues. CDR3 nucleotide sequence: TGTGCCAGCAGCGTAACCCCCGGGACAGACTACAATGAGCAGTTCTTC. Protein product: CASSVTPGTDYNEQFF.

The CDR3 region is CASSFTTLGGYTF. In DNA, the CDR3 is TGCGCCAGCAGCTTTACCACACTAGGCGGCTACACCTTC. The J gene is TRBJ1-2, the V gene TRBV5-1; D gene ambiguous. This CDR3 is built from 13 residues. Germline V CDR1 and CDR2: SGHRS, YFSETQ. V was trimmed by 2 bases and J by 8 bases, leaving 13 bases between them.

The gene calls are TRBV3-1 (or the pseudogene TRBV3-2) and TRBJ1-1; D call uncertain. Trimming left V 2 bases short and J 7 bases short, with 11 bases between. Germline lookup yields CDR1 LGHDT and CDR2 YNNKEL (reference sequence). The CDR3 is 13 residues long. The DNA of the CDR3 is TGTGCCAGCAGCCAAAAGGGAGGGAGTGAAGCTTTCTTT. It is translated as CASSQKGGSEAFF.

CDR3 amino acids: CASRRLAGPYEQYF. For the CDR3, the DNA is TGTGCCAGCAGAAGACTAGCGGGGCCCTACGAGCAGTACTTC. The chain uses TRBV7-8 and TRBJ2-7; 11 bases agree with TRBD2. J gave up 2 bases and V 6 bases, and 3 bases lay outside the gene matches. CDR1 and CDR2 (germline): SGHVS, FQNEAQ. This CDR3 region has 14 residues.

This clone appeared once. V usage is TRBV19 and J usage is TRBJ1-2; 10 bases line up with TRBD1. CDR3 length: 16 amino acids. Germline CDR1 LNHDA, CDR2 SQIVND (reference sequence). V lost 6 bases to trimming and J lost 2 bases; unmatched junction nucleotides: 9. This chain's CDR3 is CASRNSDRGNNYGYTF. The CDR3 coding sequence is TGTGCCAGTAGGAATTCGGACAGGGGGAACAACTATGGCTACACCTTC.

This clone was observed a handful of times. The chain has TRBV7-9 and TRBJ2-1; tentative D call: TRBD2 (6 bases). With 0 bases removed from V and 9 bases from J, the gap between germline ends came to 6 bases. The V gene's germline CDR1 is SEHNR and CDR2 FQNEAQ (reference sequence). The CDR3 is made up of 12 amino acids. CDR3 sequence (DNA): TGTGCCAGCAGCTTAGCGGGGGGTGAGCAGTTCTTC. Protein: CASSLAGGEQFF. Full variable domain (missing parts from reference TRBV7-9 and TRBJ2-1): DTGVSQNPRHKITKRGQNVTFRCDPISEHNRLYWYRQTLGQGPEFLTYFQNEAQLEKSRLLSDRFSAERPKGSFSTLEIQRTEQGDSAMYLCASSLAGGEQFFGPGTRLTVL.

The chain has TRBV18 and TRBJ1-3; TRBD1 matches at 7 bases. CDR1 and CDR2 from the germline V gene are KGHSH and LQKENI. The CDR3 is 15 residues long. The ends lost 4 bases at V and 4 bases at J; junction bases unmatched: 7. The CDR3 coding sequence is TGTGCCAGCTCACTTTCGAGGGGGCAAGGAAACACCATATATTTT. It codes for CASSLSRGQGNTIYF.

V gene TRBV12-3 or TRBV12-4 combines with J gene TRBJ1-2, with 9 bases fitting TRBD1. V lost 7 bases to trimming and J lost 7 bases; unmatched junction nucleotides: 4. CDR3 length: 12 amino acids. The CDR3 bases are TGTGCCAGCAACCACAGGGGGCTTGGCTACACCTTC. Amino acids: CASNHRGLGYTF.

Note on this clone: Other DNA sequences in this sample translate to the same CDR3. V is TRBV9 and J is TRBJ2-3, with a possible D match to TRBD2 (5 bases). Trimming took off 1 base at V and 3 bases at J, with 12 bases between the two ends. Germline loops: CDR1 SGDLS, CDR2 YYNGEE. The length of the CDR3 is 15 residues. The CDR3: CASSVSGISTDTQYF. CDR3 nucleotide sequence: TGTGCCAGCAGCGTATCCGGGATTTCAACAGATACGCAGTATTTT.

The chain links TRBV20-1 to TRBJ2-7, with 10 nucleotides matching TRBD2. The CDR3 sequence is 15 residues long. Germline assignment: CDR1 DFQATT and CDR2 SNEGSKA (reference sequence). The junction had 9 bases not matched to a gene; V was cut back by 3 bases and J by 4 bases. CDR3 loop: CSASGGGLAFYEQYF. CDR3 coding DNA: TGCAGTGCTAGTGGTGGGGGACTAGCGTTTTACGAGCAGTACTTC.

As to this clone: The same CDR3 is also encoded by other DNA sequences in this sample. The chain links TRBV19 to TRBJ2-1; D remains unclear. This CDR3 has 15 amino acids. Trimming removed 1 base at V and 0 bases at J, with 7 bases between. Germline assignment: CDR1 LNHDA and CDR2 SQIVND (reference sequence). Here the CDR3 reads CASSIGPSSYNEQFF. Written as DNA, the CDR3 is TGTGCCAGTAGTATAGGGCCTAGCTCCTACAATGAGCAGTTCTTC.

The V and J genes are TRBV7-8 and TRBJ2-7, with D possibly being TRBD2 (6 bases). The CDR3 spans 15 residues. Germline CDR1 reads SGHVS; CDR2 reads FQNEAQ. Trimming shortened V by 5 bases and J by 4 bases, and 18 bases separated the two germline ends. For the CDR3, the DNA is TGTGCCAGCAGCCTTTTCCCACGGGACTTTTACGAGCAGTACTTC. This codes for CASSLFPRDFYEQYF.

The chain has TRBV5-1 and TRBJ2-1; 7 nucleotides line up with TRBD1. Germline V CDR1 and CDR2: SGHRS, YFSETQ. The CDR3 runs to 15 residues. Trimming took 4 bases from V and 4 from J; bases not matched to a gene: 8. CDR3 residues: CASSTRDSSYNEQFF. CDR3 nucleotides: TGCGCCAGCAGCACCCGGGACAGTTCGTACAATGAGCAGTTCTTC.

This clone was seen a single time. The chain has TRBV9 and TRBJ2-1, with TRBD2 matching over 14 bases. Looked up from germline, CDR1 is SGDLS and CDR2 is YYNGEE. The CDR3 consists of 15 residues. V lost 7 bases and J lost 8; bases outside the gene matches: 8. The DNA of the CDR3 is TGTGCCAGCTCCCCGACTAGCGGGAGGGCCTATGAGCAGTTCTTC. Translation: CASSPTSGRAYEQFF.

V and J are TRBV19 and TRBJ2-7, with 7 nucleotides matching TRBD1. The CDR3 runs to 16 residues. The V and J ends lost 6 bases and 2 bases, in that order; junction bases with no gene match: 13. Per germline, CDR1 LNHDA and CDR2 SQIVND (reference sequence). CDR3 region: CASSKTGAYFTYEQYF. DNA for the CDR3: TGTGCCAGTAGCAAAACAGGGGCCTACTTCACCTACGAGCAGTACTTC.

The chain is built from TRBV6-1 and TRBJ2-5; 8 bases align to TRBD1. V lost 3 bases, J lost 1 base, and 4 bases stayed unmatched. The length of the CDR3 is 15 residues. The germline gives CDR1 MNHNS, CDR2 SASEGT. The DNA for the CDR3 is TGTGCCAGCAGTGAGTTCACAGGGGGCCAAGAGACCCAGTACTTC. It codes for CASSEFTGGQETQYF.

In its sample, this clone was seen once. The J gene is TRBJ2-7, the V gene TRBV27; 9 bases fit TRBD2. CDR1 is MNHEY, CDR2 SMNVEV, per germline (reference sequence). V trimming: 6 bases; J trimming: 2 bases; junction bases outside the gene matches: 5. CDR3 length: 14 amino acids. In nucleotides, the CDR3 is TGTGCCAGCAGGAGGACTAGCGCTCCCTACGAGCAGTACTTC. It encodes CASRRTSAPYEQYF.

This CDR3 reads CASSPDRFTDTQYF. DNA for the CDR3: TGTGCCAGCAGCCCGGACAGGTTCACAGATACGCAGTATTTT. The chain recombines TRBV7-3 with TRBJ2-3; TRBD1 matches at 7 bases. Germline CDR1 is SGHTA and CDR2 is FQGTGA. The CDR3 consists of 14 residues. V shed 5 bases and J 2 bases; nucleotides not matched to a gene: 4.

The sample holds a few counts of this clone. This chain joins TRBV28 and TRBJ2-7; D might be TRBD2 (6 bases). The germline CDR1 and CDR2 sequences are MDHEN and SYDVKM. The CDR3 consists of 15 residues. V was shortened by 7 bases and J by 3 bases, with 19 bases between the two germline ends. CDR3 nucleotides: TGTGCCAGCAAACGCGGGACCCGAAGAGTCTACGAGCAGTACTTC. Protein: CASKRGTRRVYEQYF.